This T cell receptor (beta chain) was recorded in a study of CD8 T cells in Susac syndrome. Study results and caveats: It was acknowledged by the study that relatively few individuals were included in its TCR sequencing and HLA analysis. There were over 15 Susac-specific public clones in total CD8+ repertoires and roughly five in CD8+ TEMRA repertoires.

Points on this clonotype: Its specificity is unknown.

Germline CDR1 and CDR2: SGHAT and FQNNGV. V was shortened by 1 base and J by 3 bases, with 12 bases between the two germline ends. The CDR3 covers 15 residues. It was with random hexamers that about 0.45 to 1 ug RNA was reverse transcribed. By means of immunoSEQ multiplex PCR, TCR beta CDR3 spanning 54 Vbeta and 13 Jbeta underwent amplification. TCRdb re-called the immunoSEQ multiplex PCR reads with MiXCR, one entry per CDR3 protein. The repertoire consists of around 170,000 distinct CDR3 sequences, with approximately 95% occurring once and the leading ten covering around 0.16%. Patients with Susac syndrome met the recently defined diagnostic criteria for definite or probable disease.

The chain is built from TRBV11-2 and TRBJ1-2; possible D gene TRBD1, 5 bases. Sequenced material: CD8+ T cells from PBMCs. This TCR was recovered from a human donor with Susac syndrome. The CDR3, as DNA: TGTGCCAGCAGCTTAGGAGGCGGGGCTGACTATGGCTACACCTTC. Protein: CASSLGGGADYGYTF.